A selection of T cell receptor beta chains follows, all from one sample in a study of blood T cell repertoires in COVID-19. Clones were read by immunoSEQ multiplex PCR, and TCRdb kept only the in-frame ones, dropping some. This sample has some 280,000 clones, with about nine tenths found just once. The source material was peripheral blood. These receptors were obtained from a woman in her thirties or forties who had recovered from COVID-19. CDR3s include the opening cysteine and the closing phenylalanine or tryptophan. Fields, in order: clone size, D gene, V gene, J gene, CDR3 protein, CDR3 DNA. D genes are given only for firm matches. The size field is filled for only some rows; it gives once, few, many or a size class.

NA	TRBD1	TRBV18	TRBJ1-5	CASSLQGGQPQHF	TGTGCCAGCTCACTTCAGGGGGGACAGCCCCAGCATTTT
NA	TRBD2	TRBV24-1	TRBJ2-1	CATSDLGGASGSSYNEQFF	TGTGCCACCAGTGATTTGGGGGGGGCTAGCGGGAGCTCCTACAATGAGCAGTTCTTC
NA	NA	TRBV6-2/TRBV6-3	TRBJ2-2	CASSLVRPAKNTGELFF	TGTGCCAGCAGTTTAGTGCGGCCTGCAAAGAACACCGGGGAGCTGTTTTTT
NA	NA	TRBV5-1	TRBJ1-2	CASSLGQIYGYTF	TGCGCCAGCAGCTTAGGACAGATCTATGGCTACACCTTC
NA	NA	TRBV10-3	TRBJ1-4	CAISESASTNEKLFF	TGTGCCATCAGTGAGTCGGCTTCAACTAATGAAAAACTGTTTTTT
once	TRBD2	TRBV7-9	TRBJ2-1	CASSHTRLAGGSYANEQFF	TGTGCCAGCAGCCATACAAGACTAGCGGGAGGGTCCTACGCCAATGAGCAGTTCTTC
NA	TRBD2	TRBV19	TRBJ2-7	CASSPEPGLAGGPPYEQYF	TGTGCCAGTAGCCCGGAGCCGGGACTAGCGGGAGGGCCCCCCTACGAGCAGTACTTC
NA	NA	TRBV7-9	TRBJ1-5	CASSRGYSNQPQHF	TGTGCCAGCAGCCGGGGATATAGCAATCAGCCCCAGCATTTT
NA	TRBD2	TRBV5-1	TRBJ2-1	CASSRLPGLAGNNEQFF	TGCGCCAGCAGTCGACTTCCGGGACTAGCGGGAAACAATGAGCAGTTCTTC
NA	TRBD2	TRBV10-3	TRBJ2-1	CAISDSPGLALYNEQFF	TGTGCCATCAGTGACTCTCCGGGACTAGCGCTATACAATGAGCAGTTCTTC
few	NA	TRBV7-8	TRBJ2-7	CASSFHRAYEQYF	TGTGCCAGCAGCTTCCATAGAGCCTACGAGCAGTACTTC
once	NA	TRBV5-1	TRBJ2-3	CASSLGGFTDTQYF	TGCGCCAGCAGCTTGGGCGGATTCACAGATACGCAGTATTTT
once	TRBD2	TRBV3-1/TRBV3-2	TRBJ2-1	CASSPRLAASYNEQFF	TGTGCCAGCAGCCCTCGACTAGCGGCATCCTACAATGAGCAGTTCTTC
NA	NA	TRBV27	TRBJ1-5	CASSLSPGTGNQPQHF	TGTGCCAGCAGCCTATCCCCAGGGACTGGCAATCAGCCCCAGCATTTT
NA	TRBD2	TRBV30	TRBJ2-4	CAWRATSGVPETKNIQYF	TGTGCCTGGAGAGCGACTAGCGGGGTCCCTGAGACCAAAAACATTCAGTACTTC
NA	NA	TRBV6-5	TRBJ1-1	CASRQTENTEAFF	TGTGCCAGCAGGCAAACAGAGAACACTGAAGCTTTCTTT
NA	NA	TRBV7-2	TRBJ2-5	CASSLFVQETQYF	TGTGCCAGCAGCTTGTTTGTGCAGGAGACCCAGTACTTC
NA	NA	TRBV20-1	TRBJ1-1	CSASRGWAGGTEAFF	TGCAGTGCTAGTCGGGGGTGGGCCGGGGGAACTGAAGCTTTCTTT
NA	TRBD1	TRBV27	TRBJ1-2	CASSSGQGANSLMVGYTF	TGTGCCAGCAGTTCAGGACAGGGGGCGAACTCTCTTATGGTCGGCTACACCTTC
NA	NA	TRBV3-1/TRBV3-2	TRBJ2-3	CASSPSLTAPRADTQYF	TGTGCCAGCAGCCCTTCCCTGACGGCCCCCAGGGCAGATACGCAGTATTTT
NA	NA	TRBV7-8	TRBJ2-2	CASSRSTGELFF	TGTGCCAGCAGCCGTAGCACCGGGGAGCTGTTTTTT
once	NA	TRBV5-8	TRBJ2-7	CASSSPGGWGYEQYF	TGTGCCAGCAGCTCGCCTGGAGGTTGGGGCTACGAGCAGTACTTC
NA	NA	TRBV2	TRBJ2-7	CASSPTTQTYEQYF	TGTGCCAGCAGTCCGACGACACAGACCTACGAGCAGTACTTC
few	TRBD2	TRBV7-3	TRBJ2-2	CASSLTGTSGFAGELFF	TGTGCCAGCAGCTTAACCGGGACTAGCGGGTTCGCCGGGGAGCTGTTTTTT
once	TRBD2	TRBV7-9	TRBJ2-2	CASSTGLAGDSNTGELFF	TGTGCCAGCAGCACGGGACTAGCGGGAGACTCCAACACCGGGGAGCTGTTTTTT
NA	NA	TRBV30	TRBJ1-5	CAWSVRGDNQPQHF	TGTGCCTGGAGTGTACGCGGCGACAATCAGCCCCAGCATTTT